These 5 T cell receptor beta chains were all obtained from the same sample, sequenced in a study of CXCR3-negative and CXCR3-positive naive CD8 T cells. Whole-study findings and limits: Researchers report that CXCR3-positive naive cells carry more hydrophobic TRB CDR3s than CXCR3-negative naive cells.

The TRB cDNA libraries were prepared by 5' RACE with UMI labels. TCRdb reanalyzed the 5' RACE reads and collapses them to one entry per CDR3 protein, without DNA. Reported are 85,000 to 90,000 distinct CDR3 sequences; the ten largest clones contain roughly 0.89%. What these receptors recognize is not known. Input material: naive CXCR3+ CD8+ T cells from blood. The subset: CD45RO-CCR7+CD27+CD95- naive CD8+ T cells expressing CXCR3 (TNR3+). The receptors shown here come from a human donor in good health. Some clones in this sample may be carry-over from other donors' samples.

The rearrangement uses TRBV7-2 and TRBJ1-1. The CDR3 consists of 13 residues. Germline V gives CDR1 SGHTA, CDR2 FQGNSA. The CDR3 here is CASSPWVGTEAFF.

The chain couples TRBV20-1 to TRBJ2-4; TCRdb designates TRBD2, a call that cannot be tested without DNA. Per the germline V gene, CDR1 is DFQATT and CDR2 is SNEGSKA (reference sequence). The CDR3 spans 15 residues. CDR3 protein: CSANEEGRAKNIQYF.

CDR3 region: CASSPEFSSYNEQFF. V is TRBV4-2 and J is TRBJ2-1. Germline V gene lookup returns CDR1 LGHNA and CDR2 YNFKEQ. There are 15 residues in the CDR3.

The V call is TRBV19, the J call TRBJ1-1; lacking DNA, the TRBD1 call made by TCRdb goes unchecked. The CDR3 is 13 amino acids. The germline V gene encodes CDR1 LNHDA and CDR2 SQIVND (reference sequence). The CDR3 spells CASSITGATEAFF.

This chain joins TRBV5-1 and TRBJ2-1; with no DNA, the TCRdb D assignment of TRBD2 cannot be verified. In germline, CDR1 is SGHRS, CDR2 YFSETQ. The CDR3 has 16 residues. CDR3 in amino acids: CASSLRWDGVDNEQFF.